There are a few counts of the clone carrying this T cell receptor beta chain. The antigen remains unidentified. The PCR was carried out with 60 Vbeta primers and 13 Jbeta primers. Generated by immunoSEQ multiplex PCR, the TCRdb table keeps only in-frame clones and is missing some. The data show some 180,000 clones, about 10% seen once. This entry is derived from a study of cytomegalovirus exposure and HLA in healthy donors. The ends lost 4 bases at V and 4 bases at J; junction bases unmatched: 4. The CDR3 contains 14 residues. The germline gives CDR1 SNHLY, CDR2 FYNNEI. Study results and limitations: Links to common viral pathogens appeared, in a later analysis, for several of the most significant clusters.

The chain recombines TRBV2 with TRBJ2-5; TRBD2 matches at 9 bases. The TCR comes from a woman aged 30 to 39 in good health and CMV-seropositive. Sequencing was performed on PBMCs. The CDR3 DNA reads as TGTGCCAGCAGTGTTAGCGGGAGTACAGAGACCCAGTACTTC. This sequence encodes CASSVSGSTETQYF. Complete variable domain (other parts from reference TRBV2 and TRBJ2-5): EPEVTQTPSHQVTQMGQEVILRCVPISNHLYFYWYRQILGQKVEFLVSFYNNEISEKSEIFDDQFSVERPDGSNFTLKIRSTKLEDSAMYFCASSVSGSTETQYFGPGTRLLVL.